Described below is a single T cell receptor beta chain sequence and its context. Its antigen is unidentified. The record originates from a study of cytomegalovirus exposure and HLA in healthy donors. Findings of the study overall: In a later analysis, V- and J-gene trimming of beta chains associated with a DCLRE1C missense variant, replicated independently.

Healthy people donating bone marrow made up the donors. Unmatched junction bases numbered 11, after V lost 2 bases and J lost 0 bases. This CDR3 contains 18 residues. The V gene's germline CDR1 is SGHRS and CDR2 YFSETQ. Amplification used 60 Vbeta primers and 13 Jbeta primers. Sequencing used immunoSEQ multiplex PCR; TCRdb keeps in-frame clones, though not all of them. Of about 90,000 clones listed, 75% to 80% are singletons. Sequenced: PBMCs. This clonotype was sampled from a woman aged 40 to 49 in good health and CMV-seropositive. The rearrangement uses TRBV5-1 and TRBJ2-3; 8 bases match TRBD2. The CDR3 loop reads CASSLPVSGSGSTDTQYF. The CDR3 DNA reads TGCGCCAGCAGCTTACCTGTGAGCGGGAGCGGAAGCACAGATACGCAGTATTTT.